This TCR beta chain comes out of a study of T cells in Graves' hyperthyroidism and ophthalmopathy. Overall study results and limits: A model of 13 V-J pairs discriminated ophthalmopathy from stable hyperthyroidism. Most thyroid clonotypes that were expanded above 0.001 also turned up in blood.

Amplified regions were TCR beta CDR3 sequences from RNA transcripts. RT-PCR in the first round (using the HTBI primer set) targeted the TCR CDR3. TCRdb fed the multiplex PCR reads into MiXCR, producing one record per CDR3 protein. Counted here are hundreds of thousands of distinct CDR3 sequences, about 15% occurring once; the ten biggest clones make up 4% to 5.5%. Germline assignment: CDR1 DFQATT and CDR2 SNEGSKA (reference sequence). The CDR3 loop spans 15 amino acids. This clonotype was counted ten times or more. The antigen remains undetermined. The junction departs from the called germline gene at one end, perhaps through a read error.

This clonotype was sampled from a woman in her thirties or forties with Graves' ophthalmopathy. The sample taken for sequencing was blood. The chain joins TRBV20-1 to TRBJ2-5, with TRBD1 as a possible D gene (5 bases). CDR3 sequence (DNA): TGCGGTGCTAGAGATCCCCAGGGAAGTTTGGAGACCCAGTACTTC. It translates to CGARDPQGSLETQYF.